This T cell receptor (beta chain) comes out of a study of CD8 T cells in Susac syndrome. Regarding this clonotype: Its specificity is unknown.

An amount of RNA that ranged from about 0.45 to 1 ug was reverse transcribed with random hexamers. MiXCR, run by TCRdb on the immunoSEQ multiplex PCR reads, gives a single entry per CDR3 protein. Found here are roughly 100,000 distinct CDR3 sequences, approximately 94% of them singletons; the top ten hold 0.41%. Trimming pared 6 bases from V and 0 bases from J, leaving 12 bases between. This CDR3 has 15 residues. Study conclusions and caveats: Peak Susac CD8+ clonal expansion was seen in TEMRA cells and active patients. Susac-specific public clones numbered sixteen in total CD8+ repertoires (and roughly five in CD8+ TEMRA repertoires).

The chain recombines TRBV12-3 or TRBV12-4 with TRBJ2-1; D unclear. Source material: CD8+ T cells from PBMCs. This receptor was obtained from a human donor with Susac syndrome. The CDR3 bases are TGTGCCAGCAGATTCACAGCGAGCTCCTACAATGAGCAGTTCTTC. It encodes CASRFTASSYNEQFF.